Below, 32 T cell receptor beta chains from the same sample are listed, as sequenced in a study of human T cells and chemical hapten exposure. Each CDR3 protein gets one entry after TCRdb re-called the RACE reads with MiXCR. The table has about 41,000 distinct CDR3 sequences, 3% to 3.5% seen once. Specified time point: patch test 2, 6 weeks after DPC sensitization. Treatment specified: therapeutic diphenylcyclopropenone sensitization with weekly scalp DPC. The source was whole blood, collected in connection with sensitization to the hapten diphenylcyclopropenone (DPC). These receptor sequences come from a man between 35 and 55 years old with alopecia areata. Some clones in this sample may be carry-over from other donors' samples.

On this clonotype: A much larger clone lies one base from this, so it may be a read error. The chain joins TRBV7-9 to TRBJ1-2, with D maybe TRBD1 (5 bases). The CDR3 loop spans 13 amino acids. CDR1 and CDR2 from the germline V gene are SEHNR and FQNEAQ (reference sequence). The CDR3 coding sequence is TGTGTCAGCAGGTGGGGCAGCAACTATGGCTACACCTTC. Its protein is CVSRWGSNYGYTF. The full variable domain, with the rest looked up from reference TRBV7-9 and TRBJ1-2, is DTGVSQNPRHKITKRGQNVTFRCDPISEHNRLYWYRQTLGQGPEFLTYFQNEAQLEKSRLLSDRFSAERPKGSFSTLEIQRTEQGDSAMYLCVSRWGSNYGYTFGSGTRLTVV.

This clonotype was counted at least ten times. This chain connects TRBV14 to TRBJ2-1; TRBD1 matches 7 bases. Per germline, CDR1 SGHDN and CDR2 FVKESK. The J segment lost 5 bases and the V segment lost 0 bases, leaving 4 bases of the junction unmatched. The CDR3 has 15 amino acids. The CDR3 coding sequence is TGTGCCAGCAGCCAAGAACAGGGGTTCGACAATGAGCAGTTCTTC. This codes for CASSQEQGFDNEQFF.

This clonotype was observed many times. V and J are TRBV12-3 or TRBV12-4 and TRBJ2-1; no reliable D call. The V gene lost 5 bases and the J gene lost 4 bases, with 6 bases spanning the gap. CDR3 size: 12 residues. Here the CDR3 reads CASSIQYNEQFF. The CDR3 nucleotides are TGTGCCAGCAGTATCCAATACAATGAGCAGTTCTTC.

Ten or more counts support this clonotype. The CDR3 region is CASSRSGTGGNQPQHF. CDR3 in DNA: TGTGCCAGCTCCCGTTCCGGGACAGGGGGCAATCAGCCCCAGCATTTT. V usage is TRBV6-5 and J usage is TRBJ1-5; 10 bases match TRBD1. The ends lost 8 bases at V and 2 bases at J; junction bases unmatched: 9. This CDR3 is built from 16 residues. Germline values: CDR1 MNHEY, CDR2 SVGAGI.

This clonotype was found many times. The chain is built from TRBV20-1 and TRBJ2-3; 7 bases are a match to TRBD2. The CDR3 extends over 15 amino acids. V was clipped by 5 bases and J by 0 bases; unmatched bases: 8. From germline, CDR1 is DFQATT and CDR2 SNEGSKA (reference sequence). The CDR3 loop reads CSAPPASGSTDTQYF. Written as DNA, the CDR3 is TGCAGTGCTCCCCCGGCTAGCGGAAGCACAGATACGCAGTATTTT.

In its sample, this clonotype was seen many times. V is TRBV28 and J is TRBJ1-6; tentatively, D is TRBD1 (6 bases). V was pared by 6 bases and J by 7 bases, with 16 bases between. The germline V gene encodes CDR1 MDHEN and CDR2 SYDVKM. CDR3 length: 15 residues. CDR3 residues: CASRPATGSNSPLHF. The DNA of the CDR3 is TGTGCCAGCAGACCCGCGACAGGTAGCAATTCACCCCTCCACTTT.

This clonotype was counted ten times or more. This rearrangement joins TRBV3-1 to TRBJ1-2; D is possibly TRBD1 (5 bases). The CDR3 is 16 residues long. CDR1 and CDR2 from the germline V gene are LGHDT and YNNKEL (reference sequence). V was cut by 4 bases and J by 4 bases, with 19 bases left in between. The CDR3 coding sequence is TGTGCCAGCAGCCCAAGTAGGGACGGATTTTCCTATGGCTACACCTTC. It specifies CASSPSRDGFSYGYTF.

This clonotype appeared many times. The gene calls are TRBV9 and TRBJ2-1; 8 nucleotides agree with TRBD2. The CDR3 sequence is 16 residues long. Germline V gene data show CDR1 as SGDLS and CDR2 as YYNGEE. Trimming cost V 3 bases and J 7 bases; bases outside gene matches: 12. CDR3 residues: CASSDRTSQVRNEQFF. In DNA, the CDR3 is TGTGCCAGCAGCGACCGGACTAGCCAGGTGAGGAATGAGCAGTTCTTC.

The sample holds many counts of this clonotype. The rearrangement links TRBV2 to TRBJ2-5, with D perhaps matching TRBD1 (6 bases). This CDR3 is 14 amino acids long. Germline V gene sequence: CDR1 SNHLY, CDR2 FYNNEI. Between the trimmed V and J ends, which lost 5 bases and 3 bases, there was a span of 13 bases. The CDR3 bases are TGTGCCAGCAGTACACAGGGATTTAAAGAGACCCAGTACTTC. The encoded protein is CASSTQGFKETQYF.

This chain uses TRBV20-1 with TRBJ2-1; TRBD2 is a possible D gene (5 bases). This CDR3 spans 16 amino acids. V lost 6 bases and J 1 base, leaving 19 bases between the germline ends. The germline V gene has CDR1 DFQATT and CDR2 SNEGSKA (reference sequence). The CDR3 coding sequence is TGCAGTGCCGAACGATCTTGGACTCTGTCCTACAATGAGCAGTTCTTC. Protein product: CSAERSWTLSYNEQFF.

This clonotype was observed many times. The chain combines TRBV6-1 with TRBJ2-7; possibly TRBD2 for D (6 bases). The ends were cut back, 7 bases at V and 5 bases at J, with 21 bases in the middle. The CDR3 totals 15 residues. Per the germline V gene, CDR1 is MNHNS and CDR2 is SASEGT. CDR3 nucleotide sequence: TGTGCCAGCACTAACCCGGCGGGGCCCATGGACGAGCAGTACTTC. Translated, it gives CASTNPAGPMDEQYF.

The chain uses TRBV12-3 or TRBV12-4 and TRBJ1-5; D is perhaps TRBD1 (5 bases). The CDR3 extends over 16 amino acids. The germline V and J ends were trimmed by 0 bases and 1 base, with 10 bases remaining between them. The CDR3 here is CASSLARGLSNQPQHF. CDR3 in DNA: TGTGCCAGCAGTTTAGCGCGGGGGTTAAGCAATCAGCCCCAGCATTTT.

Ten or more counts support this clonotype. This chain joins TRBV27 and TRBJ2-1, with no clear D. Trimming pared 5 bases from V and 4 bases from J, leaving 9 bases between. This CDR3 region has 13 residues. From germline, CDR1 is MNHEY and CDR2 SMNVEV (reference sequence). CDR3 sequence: CASSPARYNEQFF. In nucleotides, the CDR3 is TGTGCCAGCAGTCCCGCTAGGTACAATGAGCAGTTCTTC.

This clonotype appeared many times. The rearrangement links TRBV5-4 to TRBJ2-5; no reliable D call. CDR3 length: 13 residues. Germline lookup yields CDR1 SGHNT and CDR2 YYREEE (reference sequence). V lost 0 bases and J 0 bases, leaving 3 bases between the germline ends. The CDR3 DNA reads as TGTGCCAGCAGCTTGGCCGACCAAGAGACCCAGTACTTC. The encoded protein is CASSLADQETQYF.

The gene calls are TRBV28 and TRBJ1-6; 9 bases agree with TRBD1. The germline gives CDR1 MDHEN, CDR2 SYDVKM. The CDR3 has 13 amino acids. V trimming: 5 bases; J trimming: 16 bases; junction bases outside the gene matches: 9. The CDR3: CASSVPGQGGLHF. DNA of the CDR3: TGTGCCAGCAGTGTCCCGGGACAGGGAGGACTCCACTTT.

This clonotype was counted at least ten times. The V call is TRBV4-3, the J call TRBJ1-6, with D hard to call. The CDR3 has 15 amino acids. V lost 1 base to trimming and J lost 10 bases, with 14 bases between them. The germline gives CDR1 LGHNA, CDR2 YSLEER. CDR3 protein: CASSQARSDGSPLHF. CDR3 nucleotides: TGCGCCAGCAGCCAAGCTCGGTCCGATGGATCACCCCTCCACTTT.

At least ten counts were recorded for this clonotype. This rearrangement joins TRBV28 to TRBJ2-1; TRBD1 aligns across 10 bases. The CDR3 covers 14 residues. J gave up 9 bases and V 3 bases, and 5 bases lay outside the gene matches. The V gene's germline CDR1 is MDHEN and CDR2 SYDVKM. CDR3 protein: CASSLSRTGGEQFF. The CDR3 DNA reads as TGTGCCAGCAGTTTGAGCAGGACAGGGGGTGAGCAGTTCTTC.

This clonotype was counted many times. The CDR3 sequence is CASSYSGTSYNEQFF. CDR3 nucleotide sequence: TGTGCCAGCAGTTATAGCGGGACCTCCTACAATGAGCAGTTCTTC. This chain links TRBV6-2 or TRBV6-3 with TRBJ2-1; 8 nucleotides match TRBD2. V lost 3 bases to trimming and J lost 0 bases; unmatched junction nucleotides: 1. The germline CDR1 and CDR2 sequences are MNHEY and SVGEGT. The CDR3 totals 15 residues.

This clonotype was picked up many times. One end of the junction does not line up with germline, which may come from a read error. The CDR3 reads CASSDLTQTSGNWEIF. The CDR3 DNA sequence: TGTGCCAGCAGCGATTTAACCCAGACTAGCGGGAACTGGGAGATCTTC. The J gene is TRBJ2-1, the V gene TRBV11-2; TRBD2 matches at 11 bases. This CDR3 is built from 16 residues. Germline V lookup: CDR1 SGHAT, CDR2 FQNNGV.

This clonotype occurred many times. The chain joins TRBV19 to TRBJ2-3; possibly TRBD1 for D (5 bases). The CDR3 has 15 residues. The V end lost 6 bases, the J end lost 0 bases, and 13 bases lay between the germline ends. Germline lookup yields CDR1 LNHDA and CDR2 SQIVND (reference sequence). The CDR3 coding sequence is TGTGCCAGTAGCCACAGGCCCCCAAGCACAGATACGCAGTATTTT. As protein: CASSHRPPSTDTQYF.

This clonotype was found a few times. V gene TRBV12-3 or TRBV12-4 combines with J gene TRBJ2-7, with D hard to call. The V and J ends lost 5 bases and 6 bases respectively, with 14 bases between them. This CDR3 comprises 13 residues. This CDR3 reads CASSTLDAAEQYF. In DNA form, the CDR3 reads TGTGCCAGCAGTACCTTAGACGCCGCCGAGCAGTACTTC.

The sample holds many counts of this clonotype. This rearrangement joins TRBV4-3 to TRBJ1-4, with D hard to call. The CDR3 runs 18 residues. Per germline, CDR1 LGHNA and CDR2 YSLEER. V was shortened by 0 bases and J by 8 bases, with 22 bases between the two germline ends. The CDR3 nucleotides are TGCGCCAGCAGCCAAGAATCGGCAACGACACAATATGGCGAAAAACTGTTTTTT. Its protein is CASSQESATTQYGEKLFF.

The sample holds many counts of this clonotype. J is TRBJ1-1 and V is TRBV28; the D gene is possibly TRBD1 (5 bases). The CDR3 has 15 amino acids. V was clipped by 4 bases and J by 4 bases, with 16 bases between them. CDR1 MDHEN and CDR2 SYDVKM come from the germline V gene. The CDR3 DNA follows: TGTGCCAGCAGTTACTCCCCCAGGGTACCCACTGAAGCTTTCTTT. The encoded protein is CASSYSPRVPTEAFF.

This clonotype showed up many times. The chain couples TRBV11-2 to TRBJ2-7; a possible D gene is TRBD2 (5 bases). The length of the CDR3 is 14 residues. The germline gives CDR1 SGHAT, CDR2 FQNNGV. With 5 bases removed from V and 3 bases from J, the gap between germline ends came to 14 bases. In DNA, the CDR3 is TGTGCCAGCAGCCTCGGTGAGGGTGGCTACGAGCAGTACTTC. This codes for CASSLGEGGYEQYF.

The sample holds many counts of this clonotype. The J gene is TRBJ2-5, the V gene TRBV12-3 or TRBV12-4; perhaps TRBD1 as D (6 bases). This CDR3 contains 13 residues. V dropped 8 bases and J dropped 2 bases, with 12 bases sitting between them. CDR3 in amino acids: CASRRDTQETQYF. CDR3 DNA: TGTGCCAGCCGACGGGACACTCAAGAGACCCAGTACTTC.

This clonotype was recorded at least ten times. Here the CDR3 reads CASTPGGTMGHFF. CDR3 sequence (DNA): TGTGCCAGCACCCCTGGGGGCACCATGGGACATTTTTTT. V usage is TRBV28 and J usage is TRBJ1-4; TRBD1 is a possible D gene (6 bases). CDR1 MDHEN and CDR2 SYDVKM come from the germline V gene. The CDR3 is 13 amino acids. The V and J ends lost 7 bases and 17 bases respectively, with 23 bases between them.

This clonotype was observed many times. The CDR3 coding sequence is TGTGCCAGCAGCCAGGACAGGTCCTACAGCTCTGGGGCCAACGTCCTGACTTTC. Its protein is CASSQDRSYSSGANVLTF. The genes are TRBV5-6 and TRBJ2-6; 7 bases fit TRBD1. The V gene's germline CDR1 is SGHDT and CDR2 YYEEEE. With 4 bases clipped from V and 0 bases from J, the junction kept 10 bases outside the gene matches. CDR3 size: 18 residues. The variable domain in full, completed from reference TRBV5-6 and TRBJ2-6, reads DAGVTQSPTHLIKTRGQQVTLRCSPKSGHDTVSWYQQALGQGPQFIFQYYEEEERQRGNFPDRFSGHQFPNYSSELNVNALLLGDSALYLCASSQDRSYSSGANVLTFGAGSRLTVL.

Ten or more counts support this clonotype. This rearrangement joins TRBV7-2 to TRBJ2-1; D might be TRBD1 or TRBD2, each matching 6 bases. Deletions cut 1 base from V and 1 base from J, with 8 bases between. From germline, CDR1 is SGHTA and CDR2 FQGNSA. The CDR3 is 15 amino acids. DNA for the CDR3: TGTGCCAGCAGCTTAGTAGGGGGGTCCTACAATGAGCAGTTCTTC. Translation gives CASSLVGGSYNEQFF.

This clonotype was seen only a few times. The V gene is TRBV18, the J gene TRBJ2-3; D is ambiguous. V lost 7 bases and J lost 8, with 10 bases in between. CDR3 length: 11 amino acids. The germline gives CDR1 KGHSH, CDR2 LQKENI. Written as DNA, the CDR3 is TGTGCCAGCTTCGACCTGGGTACGCAGTATTTT. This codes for CASFDLGTQYF.

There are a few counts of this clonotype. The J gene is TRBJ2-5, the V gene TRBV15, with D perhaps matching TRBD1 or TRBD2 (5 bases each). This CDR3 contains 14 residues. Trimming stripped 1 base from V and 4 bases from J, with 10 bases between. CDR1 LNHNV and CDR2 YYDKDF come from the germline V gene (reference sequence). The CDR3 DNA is TGTGCCACCAGCAGAGGCCCGGGACGAGAGACCCAGTACTTC. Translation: CATSRGPGRETQYF.

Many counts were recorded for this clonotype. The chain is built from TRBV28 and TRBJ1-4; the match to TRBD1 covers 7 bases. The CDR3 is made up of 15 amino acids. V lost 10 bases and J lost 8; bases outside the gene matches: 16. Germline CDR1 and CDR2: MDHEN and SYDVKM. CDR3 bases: TGTGCCACCCAACCCGGGGACAGCACTCTCGAAAAACTGTTTTTT. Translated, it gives CATQPGDSTLEKLFF.

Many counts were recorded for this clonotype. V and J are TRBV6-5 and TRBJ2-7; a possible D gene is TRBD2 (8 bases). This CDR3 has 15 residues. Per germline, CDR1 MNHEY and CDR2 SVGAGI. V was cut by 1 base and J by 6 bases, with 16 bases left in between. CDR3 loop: CASSYLAGGQVEQYF. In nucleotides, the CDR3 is TGTGCCAGCAGTTACTTGGCGGGAGGACAGGTCGAGCAGTACTTC.